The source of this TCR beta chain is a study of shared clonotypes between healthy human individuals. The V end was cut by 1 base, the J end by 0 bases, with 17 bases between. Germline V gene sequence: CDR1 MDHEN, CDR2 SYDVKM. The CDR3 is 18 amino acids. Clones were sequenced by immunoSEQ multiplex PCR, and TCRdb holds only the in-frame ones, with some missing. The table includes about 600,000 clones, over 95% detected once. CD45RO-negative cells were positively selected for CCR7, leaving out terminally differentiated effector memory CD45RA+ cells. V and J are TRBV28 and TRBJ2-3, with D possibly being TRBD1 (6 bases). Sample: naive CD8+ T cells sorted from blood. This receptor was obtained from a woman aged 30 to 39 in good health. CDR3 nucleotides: TGTGCCAGCAGTTTATTTTATTCGGGAACAGGGAGCACAGATACGCAGTATTTT. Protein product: CASSLFYSGTGSTDTQYF.